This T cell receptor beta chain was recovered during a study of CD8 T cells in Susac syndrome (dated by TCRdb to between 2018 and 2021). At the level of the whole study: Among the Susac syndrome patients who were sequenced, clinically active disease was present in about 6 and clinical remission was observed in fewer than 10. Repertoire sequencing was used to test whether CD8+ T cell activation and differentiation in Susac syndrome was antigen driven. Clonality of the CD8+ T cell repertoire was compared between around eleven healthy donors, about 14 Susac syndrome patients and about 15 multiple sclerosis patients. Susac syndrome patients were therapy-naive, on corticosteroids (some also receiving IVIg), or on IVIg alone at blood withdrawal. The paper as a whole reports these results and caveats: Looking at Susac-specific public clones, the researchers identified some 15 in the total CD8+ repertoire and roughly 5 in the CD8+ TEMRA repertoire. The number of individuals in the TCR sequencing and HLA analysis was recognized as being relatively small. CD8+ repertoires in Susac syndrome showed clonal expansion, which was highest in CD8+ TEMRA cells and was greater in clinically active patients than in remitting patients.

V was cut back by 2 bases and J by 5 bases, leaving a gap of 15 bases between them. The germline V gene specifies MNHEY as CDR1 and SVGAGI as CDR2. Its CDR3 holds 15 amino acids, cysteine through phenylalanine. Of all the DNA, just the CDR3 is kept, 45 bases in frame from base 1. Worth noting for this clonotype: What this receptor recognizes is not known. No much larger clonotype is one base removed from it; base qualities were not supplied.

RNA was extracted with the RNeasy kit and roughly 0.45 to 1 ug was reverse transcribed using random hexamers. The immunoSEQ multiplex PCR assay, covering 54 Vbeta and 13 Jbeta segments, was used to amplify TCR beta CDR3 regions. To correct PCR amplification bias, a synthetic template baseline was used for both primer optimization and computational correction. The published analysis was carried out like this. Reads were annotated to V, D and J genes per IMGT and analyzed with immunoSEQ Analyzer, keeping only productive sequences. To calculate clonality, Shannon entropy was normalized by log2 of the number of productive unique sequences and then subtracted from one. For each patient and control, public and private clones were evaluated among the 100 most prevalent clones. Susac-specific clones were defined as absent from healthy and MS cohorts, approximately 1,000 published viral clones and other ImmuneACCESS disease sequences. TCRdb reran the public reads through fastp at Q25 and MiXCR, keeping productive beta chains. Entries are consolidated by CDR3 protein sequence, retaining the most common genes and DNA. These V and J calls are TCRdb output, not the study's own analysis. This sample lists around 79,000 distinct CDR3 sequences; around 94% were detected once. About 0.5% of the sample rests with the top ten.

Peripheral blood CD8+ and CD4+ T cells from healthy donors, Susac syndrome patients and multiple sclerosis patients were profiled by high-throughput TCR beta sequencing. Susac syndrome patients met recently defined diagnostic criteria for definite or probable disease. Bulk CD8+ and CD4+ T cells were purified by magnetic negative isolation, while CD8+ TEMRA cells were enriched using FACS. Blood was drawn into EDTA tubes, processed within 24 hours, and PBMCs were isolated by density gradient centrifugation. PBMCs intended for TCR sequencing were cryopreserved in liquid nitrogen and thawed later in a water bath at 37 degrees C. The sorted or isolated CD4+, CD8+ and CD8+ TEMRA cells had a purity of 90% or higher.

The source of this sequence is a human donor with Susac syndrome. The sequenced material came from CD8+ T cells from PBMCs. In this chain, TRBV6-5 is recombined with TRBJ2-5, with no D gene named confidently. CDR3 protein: CASSYRPTLRETQYF. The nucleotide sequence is TGTGCCAGCAGTTACCGACCTACCCTGAGGGAGACCCAGTACTTC.